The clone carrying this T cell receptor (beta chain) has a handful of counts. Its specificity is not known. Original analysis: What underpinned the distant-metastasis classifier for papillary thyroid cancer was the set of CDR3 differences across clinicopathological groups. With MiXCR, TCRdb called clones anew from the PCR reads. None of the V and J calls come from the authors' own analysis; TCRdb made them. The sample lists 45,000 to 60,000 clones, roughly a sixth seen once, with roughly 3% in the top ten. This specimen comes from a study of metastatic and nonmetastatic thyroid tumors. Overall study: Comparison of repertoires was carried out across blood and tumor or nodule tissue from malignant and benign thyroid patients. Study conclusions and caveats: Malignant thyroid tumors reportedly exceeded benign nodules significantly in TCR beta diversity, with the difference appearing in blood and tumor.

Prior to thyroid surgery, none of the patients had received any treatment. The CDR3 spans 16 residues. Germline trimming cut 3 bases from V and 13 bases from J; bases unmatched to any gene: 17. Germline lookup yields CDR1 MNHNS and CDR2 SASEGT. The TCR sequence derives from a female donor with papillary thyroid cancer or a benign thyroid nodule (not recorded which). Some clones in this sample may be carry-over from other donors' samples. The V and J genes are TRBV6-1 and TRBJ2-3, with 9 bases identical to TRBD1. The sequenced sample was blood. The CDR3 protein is CASSDSPGQGTDAKYF. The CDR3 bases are TGTGCCAGCAGTGACTCACCGGGACAGGGCACAGATGCAAAGTATTTT.